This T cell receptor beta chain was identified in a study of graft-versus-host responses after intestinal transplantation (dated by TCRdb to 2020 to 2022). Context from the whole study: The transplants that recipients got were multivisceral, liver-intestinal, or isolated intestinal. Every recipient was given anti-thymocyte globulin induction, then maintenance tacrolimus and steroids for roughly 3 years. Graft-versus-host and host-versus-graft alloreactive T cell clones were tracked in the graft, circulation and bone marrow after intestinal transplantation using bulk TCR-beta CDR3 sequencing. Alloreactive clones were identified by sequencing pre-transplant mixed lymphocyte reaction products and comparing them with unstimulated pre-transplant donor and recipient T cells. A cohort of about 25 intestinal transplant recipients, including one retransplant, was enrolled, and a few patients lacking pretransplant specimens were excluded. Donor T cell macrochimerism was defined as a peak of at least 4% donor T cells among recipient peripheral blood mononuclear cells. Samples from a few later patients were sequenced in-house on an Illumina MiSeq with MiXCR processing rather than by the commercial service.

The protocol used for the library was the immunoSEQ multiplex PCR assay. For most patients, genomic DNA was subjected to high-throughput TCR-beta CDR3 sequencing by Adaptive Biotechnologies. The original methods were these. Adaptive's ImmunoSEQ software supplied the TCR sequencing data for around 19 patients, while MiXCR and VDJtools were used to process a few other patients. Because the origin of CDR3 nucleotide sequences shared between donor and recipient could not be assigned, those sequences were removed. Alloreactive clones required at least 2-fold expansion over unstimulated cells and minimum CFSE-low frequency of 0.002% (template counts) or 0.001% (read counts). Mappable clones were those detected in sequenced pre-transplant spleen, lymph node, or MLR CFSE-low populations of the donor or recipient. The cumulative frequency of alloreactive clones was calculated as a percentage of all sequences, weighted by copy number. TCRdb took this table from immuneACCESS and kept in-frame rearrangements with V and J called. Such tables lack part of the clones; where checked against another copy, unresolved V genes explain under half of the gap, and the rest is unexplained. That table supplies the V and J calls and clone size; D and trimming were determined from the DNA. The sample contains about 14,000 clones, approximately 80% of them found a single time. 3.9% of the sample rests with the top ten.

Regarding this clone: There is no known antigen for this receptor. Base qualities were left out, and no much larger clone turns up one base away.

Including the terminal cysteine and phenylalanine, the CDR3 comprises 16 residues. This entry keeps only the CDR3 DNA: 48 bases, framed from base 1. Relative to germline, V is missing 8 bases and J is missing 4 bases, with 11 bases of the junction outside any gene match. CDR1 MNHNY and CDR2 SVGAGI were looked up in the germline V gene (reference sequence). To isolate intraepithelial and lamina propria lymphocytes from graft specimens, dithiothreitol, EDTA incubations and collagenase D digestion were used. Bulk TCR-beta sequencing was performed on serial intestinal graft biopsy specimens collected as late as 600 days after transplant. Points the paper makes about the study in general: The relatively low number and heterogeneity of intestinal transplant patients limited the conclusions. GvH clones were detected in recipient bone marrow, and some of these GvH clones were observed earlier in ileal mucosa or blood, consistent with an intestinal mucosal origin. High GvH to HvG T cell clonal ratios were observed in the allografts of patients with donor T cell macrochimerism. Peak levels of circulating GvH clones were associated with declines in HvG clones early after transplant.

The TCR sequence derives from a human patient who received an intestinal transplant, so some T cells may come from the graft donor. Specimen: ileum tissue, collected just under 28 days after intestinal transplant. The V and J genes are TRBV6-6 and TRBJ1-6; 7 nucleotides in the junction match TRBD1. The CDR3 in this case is CASGPMDRTYNSPLHF. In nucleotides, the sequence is TGTGCCAGCGGCCCTATGGACAGGACATATAATTCACCCCTCCACTTT.